These T cell receptor beta chains were read from a single sample in a study of blood T cell repertoires in COVID-19. The repertoire was sequenced with immunoSEQ multiplex PCR; TCRdb's copy has only in-frame clones and lacks some. This sample has about 71,000 clones, with 82% found just once. Source material: peripheral blood. Receptors were obtained from a woman over 75 with acute or convalescent COVID-19. Both conserved end residues are part of each CDR3. The order of the fields is D gene, clone size, J gene, V gene, CDR3 DNA, CDR3 protein. A D gene is named only where the DNA matches it firmly. The listing skips clone size in some rows; elsewhere it reads once, few, many or a size class.

>-|-|TRBJ2-7|TRBV7-8
TGTGCCAGCAGCTTAGAGGGGGATCCCAGCGAGCAGTACTTC
CASSLEGDPSEQYF
>TRBD1|-|TRBJ1-2|TRBV5-1
TGCGCCAGCAGATCGACAGGGGGGGGCGGTGGCTACACCTTC
CASRSTGGGGGYTF
>TRBD2|-|TRBJ2-1|TRBV10-3
TGTGCCATCAGGGGGGACTACTCAGAGCAGTTCTTC
CAIRGDYSEQFF
>-|-|TRBJ1-1|TRBV5-1
TGCGCCAGCAGCTTTAGTGAGAATTTGAACACTGAAGCTTTCTTT
CASSFSENLNTEAFF
>-|-|TRBJ2-7|TRBV11-2
TGTGCCAGCAGCTTAGCAGGAGGGGTCGAGCAGTACTTC
CASSLAGGVEQYF
>-|-|TRBJ1-4|TRBV6-1
TGTGCCAGCAGTGATTCAGGGCTAGGGGAAAAACTGTTTTTT
CASSDSGLGEKLFF
>-|-|TRBJ1-5|TRBV7-2
TGTGCCAGCAGCTTAGATTCAGGGGGCAATCAGCCCCAGCATTTT
CASSLDSGGNQPQHF
>-|-|TRBJ2-7|TRBV7-9
TGTGCCAGCAGCCCAGAAGGGGGCTCCTACGAGCAGTACTTC
CASSPEGGSYEQYF
>TRBD1|-|TRBJ1-2|TRBV2
TGTGCCAGCAGTGAAGTTCAGGGGGCGCGCGGCTACACCTTC
CASSEVQGARGYTF
>-|-|TRBJ2-1|TRBV28
TGTGCCAGCAGTTTCGGGGGTTTTAGCTCCTACAATGAGCAGTTCTTC
CASSFGGFSSYNEQFF
>-|-|TRBJ2-1|TRBV12-3/TRBV12-4
TGTGCCAGCAGTCAACAGGGTACCTGGCAGTTCTTC
CASSQQGTWQFF
>TRBD2|-|TRBJ2-5|TRBV7-9
TGTGCCAGCAGCCGACTAGCGGGAGAAGAGACCCAGTACTTC
CASSRLAGEETQYF
>TRBD1|few|TRBJ1-2|TRBV19
TGTGCCAGTAGTAGGGGACAGACGTATGGCTACACCTTC
CASSRGQTYGYTF
>-|-|TRBJ1-4|TRBV27
TGTGCCAGCAGTTTAGCAAGGGGTGGTGAAAAACTGTTTTTT
CASSLARGGEKLFF
>-|-|TRBJ1-4|TRBV5-1
TGCGCCAGCAGCGACAGACTGGGTCAGAATGAAAAACTGTTTTTT
CASSDRLGQNEKLFF
>TRBD2|-|TRBJ2-5|TRBV5-1
TGCGCCAGCAGCGCTGGACTAGCGGGAGGTCAAGAGACCCAGTACTTC
CASSAGLAGGQETQYF
>-|-|TRBJ1-2|TRBV6-5
TGTGCCAGCAGCGGGAGGCGGGTCCACTATGGCTACACCTTC
CASSGRRVHYGYTF
>TRBD2|-|TRBJ2-1|TRBV11-2
TGTGCCAGCAGCTCTAGCGGCAAAAGGGGCAATGAGCAGTTCTTC
CASSSSGKRGNEQFF
>-|few|TRBJ2-2|TRBV7-6
TGTGCCAGCAGCCCCGTTCTTAACACCGGGGAGCTGTTTTTT
CASSPVLNTGELFF
>TRBD2|-|TRBJ2-5|TRBV7-9
TGTGCCAGCAGCTTAGTCGGGGGGATAGCGGGCCTACAAGAGACCCAGTACTTC
CASSLVGGIAGLQETQYF
>-|-|TRBJ2-1|TRBV3-1/TRBV3-2
TGTGCCAGCAGCCAAGTTGCGGGGGAGCAGTTCTTC
CASSQVAGEQFF
>-|-|TRBJ2-5|TRBV5-1
TGCGCCAGCAGCTTGGATACAGTCGAGACCCAGTACTTC
CASSLDTVETQYF
>TRBD1|-|TRBJ2-1|TRBV19
TGTGCCAGTAGTGTACTCCCGGGACAGGGGGGGTCTGAGCAGTTCTTC
CASSVLPGQGGSEQFF
>-|-|TRBJ2-7|TRBV30
TGTGCCTGGAGTGCAGCGCAATCCTACGAGCAGTACTTC
CAWSAAQSYEQYF
>TRBD2|few|TRBJ2-5|TRBV20-1
TGCAGTGCTAGTAAGGCCACCGGGGGGGTAGAAGAGACCCAGTACTTC
CSASKATGGVEETQYF
>TRBD2|-|TRBJ2-7|TRBV10-3
TGTGCCATCATGAGTAGCGGGAGGGAGACCTACGAGCAGTACTTC
CAIMSSGRETYEQYF
>TRBD2|-|TRBJ2-4|TRBV19
TGTGCCAGTAGTGCCCCCGGGACTAGCGGACTAGCCAAAAACATTCAGTACTTC
CASSAPGTSGLAKNIQYF
>-|-|TRBJ2-1|TRBV6-5
TGTGCCAGCAGGACCAGGCATTACAATGAGCAGTTCTTC
CASRTRHYNEQFF
>-|-|TRBJ2-7|TRBV5-6
TGTGCCAGCAGCTTGGGAGGGGGGGCTTCAACCTACGAGCAGTACTTC
CASSLGGGASTYEQYF
>-|-|TRBJ1-1|TRBV10-3
TGTGCCATCACTTCCGGGGGGCTTAACACTGAAGCTTTCTTT
CAITSGGLNTEAFF
>TRBD2|-|TRBJ2-1|TRBV5-1
TGCGCCAGCAGCTTGACGGCGGGAGGAGGGGGCAATGAGCAGTTCTTC
CASSLTAGGGGNEQFF
>TRBD2|-|TRBJ2-1|TRBV28
TGTGCCAGCAGCCGACTGACTAGCGGGAGACTCAATGAGCAGTTCTTC
CASSRLTSGRLNEQFF
>TRBD2|-|TRBJ2-5|TRBV29-1
TGCAGCGTCGAGGGTGGGCTAGCGGGAGAGACCCAGTACTTC
CSVEGGLAGETQYF
>-|-|TRBJ2-7|TRBV3-1/TRBV3-2
TGTGCCAGCAGCCAAGATCCCCCAGGGGCGAGGCGCGGCCGGGGGCAGTACTTC
CASSQDPPGARRGRGQYF
>TRBD2|once|TRBJ2-1|TRBV4-1
TGCGCCAGCAGCCCGGTAGCGGGAGTGCAGTTCTTC
CASSPVAGVQFF
>TRBD1|few|TRBJ1-4|TRBV25-1
TGTGCCAGCACTCCGACAGGGATGACTGAAAAACTGTTTTTT
CASTPTGMTEKLFF
>-|-|TRBJ1-1|TRBV29-1
TGCAGCGTGTCCAGGAGCAGGGCCATTGAAGCTTTCTTT
CSVSRSRAIEAFF
>-|-|TRBJ2-7|TRBV7-3
TGTGCCAGCAGCTTAAGCAGTGCCCAACCCTACGAGCAGTACTTC
CASSLSSAQPYEQYF
>TRBD2|-|TRBJ2-7|TRBV5-1
TGCGCCAGCAGCCTACCTAGCGGGTCGACCTACGAGCAGTACTTC
CASSLPSGSTYEQYF
>-|few|TRBJ1-2|TRBV14
TGTGCCAGCAGCCAGGGCGGGGGCGAAAACTATGGCTACACCTTC
CASSQGGGENYGYTF
>TRBD1|-|TRBJ1-2|TRBV3-1/TRBV3-2
TGTGCCAGCAGCCTTCACCGGGACAGGGGGCCCTATGGCTACACCTTC
CASSLHRDRGPYGYTF
>-|-|TRBJ1-1|TRBV7-3
TGTGCCAGCAGCTTAATCGGGGGGCTAAACACTGAAGCTTTCTTT
CASSLIGGLNTEAFF
>-|-|TRBJ1-5|TRBV5-1
TGCGCCAGCAGCTTGGGGCCTGGGGCCTATCAGCCCCAGCATTTT
CASSLGPGAYQPQHF
>-|-|TRBJ1-5|TRBV19
TGTGCCAGTAGTATCCGGAGGGACAGCAATCAGCCCCAGCATTTT
CASSIRRDSNQPQHF
>-|-|TRBJ2-1|TRBV7-9
TGTGCCAGCAGCTCCCCCCCAGGGCCCGTTGACAATGAGCAGTTCTTC
CASSSPPGPVDNEQFF
>TRBD1|-|TRBJ2-6|TRBV9
TGTGCCAGCAGCGTAGACCCACCATGGACAGGGCGCTCTGGGGCCAACGTCCTGACTTTC
CASSVDPPWTGRSGANVLTF
>-|-|TRBJ1-5|TRBV5-5
TGTGCCAGCAGCATGCAGGGTAACGGCAATCAGCCCCAGCATTTT
CASSMQGNGNQPQHF
>-|many|TRBJ1-3|TRBV10-1
TGCGCCAGCAGTGAGTCTTCGGGAGCTTCTGGAAACACCATATATTTT
CASSESSGASGNTIYF
>TRBD1|-|TRBJ2-2|TRBV27
TGTGCCAGCAGTCCCAGGACAGGGGGCCGTAACACCGGGGAGCTGTTTTTT
CASSPRTGGRNTGELFF